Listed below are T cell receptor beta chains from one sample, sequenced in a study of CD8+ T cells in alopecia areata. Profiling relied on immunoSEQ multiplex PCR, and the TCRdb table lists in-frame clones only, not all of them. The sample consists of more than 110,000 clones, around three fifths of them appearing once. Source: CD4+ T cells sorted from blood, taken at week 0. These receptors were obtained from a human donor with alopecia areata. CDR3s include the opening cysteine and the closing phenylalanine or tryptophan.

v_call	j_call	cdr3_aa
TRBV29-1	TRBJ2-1	CSAKLAWAEQFF
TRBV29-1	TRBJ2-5	CSVGGQGLRETQYF
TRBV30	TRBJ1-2	CAWSPGGHGYTF
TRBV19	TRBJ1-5	CASRPGGGANNQPQHF
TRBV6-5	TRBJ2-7	CASSYWGHSYEQYF
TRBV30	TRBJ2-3	CAWTHERLAGTDTQYF
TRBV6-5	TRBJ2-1	CASSYGTSGKNEQFF
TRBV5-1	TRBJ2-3	CASSLLPGGDTQYF
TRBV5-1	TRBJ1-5	CASSFEGGRSQPQHF
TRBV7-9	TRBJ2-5	CASSIKQGARETQYF
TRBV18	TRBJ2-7	CASSFGTGTYEQYF
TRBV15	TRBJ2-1	CATSPGTVGEQFF
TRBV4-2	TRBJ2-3	CASSPGDTQYF
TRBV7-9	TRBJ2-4	CASSLGQGTDIQYF
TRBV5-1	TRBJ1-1	CASSSTTNTEAFF
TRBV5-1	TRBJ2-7	CASSLAPSYEQYF
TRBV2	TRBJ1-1	CASIWGVGSAEAFF
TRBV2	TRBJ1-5	CASSKGQAISQPQHF
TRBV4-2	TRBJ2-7	CASSQAGQAGSEQYF
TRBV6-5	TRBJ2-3	CASSWTSGVGADTQYF
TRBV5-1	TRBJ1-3	CASSSHLPGLSGNTIYF
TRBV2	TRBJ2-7	CASSALRGDEQYF
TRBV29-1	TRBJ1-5	CSVGGLSNQPQHF
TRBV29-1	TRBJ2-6	CSARGTASSGANVLTF
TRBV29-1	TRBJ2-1	CSVDVSGNEQFF
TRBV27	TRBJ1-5	CASSPHRRDPTQPQHF
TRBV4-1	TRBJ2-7	CASSQPGQGIYEQYF
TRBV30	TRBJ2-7	CAWSVKMGTGGYEQYF
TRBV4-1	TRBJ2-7	CASGPKGGEQYF
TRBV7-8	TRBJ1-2	CASSLGRGGYGYTF
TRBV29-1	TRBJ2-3	CSVPMTSGVTDTQYF
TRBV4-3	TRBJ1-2	CASSQSDRDYGYTF
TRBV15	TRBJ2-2	CATSRDVTGELFF
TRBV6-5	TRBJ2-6	CASSYWTGAGANVLTF
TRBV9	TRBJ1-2	CASSVTPRGDYGYTF
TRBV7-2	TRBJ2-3	CASSPGGRDTQYF
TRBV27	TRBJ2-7	CASSSFGQAYEQYF
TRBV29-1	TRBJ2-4	CSVRYGGGIQYF
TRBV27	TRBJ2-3	CASTTNGRAADTQYF
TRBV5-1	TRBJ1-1	CASSLGQGSTEAFF
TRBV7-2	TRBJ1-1	CASSPIGTTEAFF
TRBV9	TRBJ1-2	CASSGRIARGLYGYTF
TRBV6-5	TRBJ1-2	CASSYRSTVGYTF
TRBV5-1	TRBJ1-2	CASSLGTANYGYTF
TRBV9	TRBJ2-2	CASSVEGAGELFF
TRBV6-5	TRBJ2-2	CASRSQGPGELFF
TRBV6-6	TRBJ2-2	CASSSGASTGELFF
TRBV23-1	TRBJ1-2	CASSPGEGASTYGYTF
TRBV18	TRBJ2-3	CASSPNGGRTDTQYF
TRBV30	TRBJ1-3	CAWSPTGKRNTIYF
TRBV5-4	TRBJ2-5	CASSLESGGAETQYF
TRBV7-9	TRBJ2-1	CASRIESRDSSYNEQFF
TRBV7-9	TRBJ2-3	CASSLRGTTGDTQYF
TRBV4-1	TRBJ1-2	CASSDNRGYSGYTF
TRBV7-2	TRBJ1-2	CASSTPEGAYGYTF
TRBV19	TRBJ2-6	CASSIAHLSGANVLTF